The following is a T cell receptor beta chain sequence with its context. What it binds is unknown. This record belongs to a study of cytomegalovirus exposure and HLA in healthy donors. Method: immunoSEQ multiplex PCR; TCRdb's copy keeps in-frame clones and lacks some. The sample contains some 200,000 clones, around 81% of which appear only once. CDR1 is LNHDA and CDR2 is SQIVND in the germline V gene (reference sequence). V lost 5 bases to trimming and J lost 3 bases; unmatched junction nucleotides: 2. The CDR3 runs 13 residues. Study findings and constraints: While the bulk of TCR sequences proved rare, some public TCRs turned up in many donors. Subsequent analysis showed first-cohort TCR clusters tending to co-occur in approximately 120 validation repertoires. Cytomegalovirus association was assigned to 150 to 200 TCR beta chains.

The rearrangement joins TRBV19 to TRBJ2-3, with 7 positions matching TRBD2. The specimen sequenced was PBMCs. The TCR originated in a woman under 30 in good health and CMV-seropositive. The CDR3 reads CASSHGGTDTQYF. As DNA, the CDR3 is TGTGCCAGTAGTCACGGGGGGACAGATACGCAGTATTTT.